This T cell receptor (beta chain) was identified during a study of cytomegalovirus exposure and HLA in healthy donors. Overall study findings and caveats: Reports described diagnosis of cytomegalovirus status by the classifier as highly specific and sensitive. Among donors in an Asian-associated ancestry cluster, a later analysis reportedly found fewer N-insertions than the roughly 610-donor mean. Presence/absence results assume similar sequencing depth per donor, which may not hold.

This CDR3 is built from 17 residues. Per germline, CDR1 LNHDA and CDR2 SQIVND (reference sequence). Trimming shortened V by 6 bases and J by 1 base, and 20 bases separated the two germline ends. 13 Jbeta primers and 60 Vbeta primers were used for the PCR. In the original processing: Unique TCR beta chains numbered around 80 million in a later analysis, with approximately 10 million shared. Only in-frame clones appear in the TCRdb table, and some are missing; sequencing was by immunoSEQ multiplex PCR. From that table come the V and J calls and clone size; the DNA was used to work out D and trimming. Altogether 110,000 to 150,000 clones are present, roughly 78% being singletons, with the ten largest covering around 3%. This clone was detected once. Its antigen is currently unknown.

V and J are TRBV19 and TRBJ2-3; D might be TRBD1 (6 bases). This clonotype was sampled from a female donor in good health and CMV-seronegative. The sample consisted of PBMCs. The CDR3 DNA reads as TGTGCCAGTAGGCAGACAGGTCGAGCGTTGGGCACAGATACGCAGTATTTT. As protein: CASRQTGRALGTDTQYF.